Below, 8 T cell receptor beta chains from the same sample are listed, as sequenced in a study of blood T cell repertoires in COVID-19. Clones were sequenced by immunoSEQ multiplex PCR, and TCRdb holds only the in-frame ones, with some missing. There are roughly 250,000 clones in the sample; about 76% occur only once, and 2.5% to 3% lies in the top ten. Sequences were obtained from peripheral blood. These receptors were collected from a woman aged 60-75 years with active or convalescent COVID-19.

The chain recombines TRBV18 with TRBJ1-3; D is ambiguous. The CDR3 runs 16 residues. Trimming removed 3 bases at V and 4 bases at J, with 16 bases between. The germline CDR1 and CDR2 sequences are KGHSH and LQKENI. CDR3: CASSPPGRLGGNTIYF. In DNA form, the CDR3 reads TGTGCCAGCTCACCCCCTGGAAGACTAGGGGGAAACACCATATATTTT. The variable domain in full, completed from reference TRBV18 and TRBJ1-3, reads NAGVMQNPRHLVRRRGQEARLRCSPMKGHSHVYWYRQLPEEGLKFMVYLQKENIIDESGMPKERFSAEFPKEGPSILRIQQVVRGDSAAYFCASSPPGRLGGNTIYFGEGSWLTVV.

This chain connects TRBV19 to TRBJ1-2; D is uncertain. Germline-derived CDR1 and CDR2 are LNHDA and SQIVND (reference sequence). The V and J ends lost 8 bases and 4 bases respectively, with 14 bases between them. The CDR3 contains 13 residues. CDR3 nucleotide sequence: TGTGCCAGTTCGAGGGAGAGTCTCTATGGCTACACCTTC. It translates to CASSRESLYGYTF. The full variable domain, in which reference TRBV19 and TRBJ1-2 provide the parts outside the CDR3, is DGGITQSPKYLFRKEGQNVTLSCEQNLNHDAMYWYRQDPGQGLRLIYYSQIVNDFQKGDIAEGYSVSREKKESFPLTVTSAQKNPTAFYLCASSRESLYGYTFGSGTRLTVV.

This clone was observed a few times. The chain couples TRBV10-3 to TRBJ1-2; 7 bases agree with TRBD1. Trimming removed 4 bases from V and 1 base from J; junction bases left unmatched: 6. Germline V gives CDR1 ENHRY, CDR2 SYGVKD. This CDR3 comprises 15 residues. The CDR3 loop is CAISGRDRDNYGYTF. The CDR3, as DNA: TGTGCCATCAGTGGCCGGGACAGAGATAACTATGGCTACACCTTC.

This chain links TRBV27 with TRBJ1-6; D gene uncertain. The germline V gene has CDR1 MNHEY and CDR2 SMNVEV (reference sequence). CDR3 length equals 14 residues. V lost 10 bases and J 4 bases, leaving 14 bases between the germline ends. The CDR3 is CATGWLRYNSPLHF. The CDR3 DNA reads TGTGCCACGGGATGGTTGCGGTATAATTCACCCCTCCACTTT.

The V and J genes are TRBV4-3 and TRBJ1-2; maybe TRBD1 (6 bases). V was pared by 1 base and J by 2 bases, with 14 bases between. Germline assignment: CDR1 LGHNA and CDR2 YSLEER. This CDR3 is 16 amino acids long. The CDR3: CASSQAPAGVNYGYTF. CDR3 nucleotides: TGCGCCAGCAGCCAAGCCCCTGCAGGGGTAAACTATGGCTACACCTTC.

CDR3 DNA sequence: TGTGCCAGCAGCTGGACAGGAGTAGACACTGAAGCTTTCTTT. Translating gives CASSWTGVDTEAFF. The rearrangement uses TRBV5-6 and TRBJ1-1, with 7 bases fitting TRBD1. Per germline, CDR1 SGHDT and CDR2 YYEEEE. The V and J ends lost 3 bases and 3 bases, in that order; junction bases with no gene match: 5. The length of the CDR3 is 14 residues.

The genes are TRBV11-2 and TRBJ2-2; 12 nucleotides align to TRBD2. V gave up 5 bases and J gave up 5 bases; unmatched junction bases: 9. The CDR3 is 17 residues long. Germline CDR1 is SGHAT and CDR2 is FQNNGV. In nucleotides, the CDR3 is TGTGCCAGCAGCCGCGCGCTAGCGGGGGGGCCGACCGGGGAGCTGTTTTTT. This sequence encodes CASSRALAGGPTGELFF.

The chain employs TRBV15 and TRBJ2-2; TRBD2 might be the D (6 bases). The germline V gene has CDR1 LNHNV and CDR2 YYDKDF (reference sequence). V dropped 0 bases and J dropped 1 base, with 9 bases sitting between them. The CDR3 has 16 amino acids. The CDR3 spells CATSRDSGGNTGELFF. The CDR3 nucleotides read TGTGCCACCAGCAGAGACTCCGGGGGGAACACCGGGGAGCTGTTTTTT.